Described below is a single T cell receptor beta chain sequence and its context. It has no known antigen specificity. Base qualities are not provided; no much larger clone lies one nucleotide away. Instrument used: Illumina NovaSeq 6000. TCR cDNA was synthesized by 5'RACE template switching, which introduced a universal primer site and unique molecular identifiers. Priming of cDNA synthesis was performed from both the TCR alpha and TCR beta constant segments. Libraries were amplified in two PCR steps, with sample barcodes and sequencing adapters added in the second step. Sequencing of libraries was done on Illumina HiSeq 2500 (2x100 bp) or NovaSeq (2x150 bp). From the authors' description of their analysis: MIGEC was used to demultiplex reads and collapse the reads into UMI consensus sequences, and MiXCR was used for V(D)J alignment. Vaccine-responding clonotypes were identified with edgeR using replicate PBMC samples, with FDR below 0.01 and a log2 fold change above 5 up to day 15 being required. Each bulk clonotype was labeled CD4 or CD8 based on which sequenced repertoire, CD4 or CD8, contained the clonotype at higher abundance. TCRdb itself trimmed the public reads at Q25 with fastp, ran MiXCR and retained productive beta chains. Here each entry gathers all rows of one CDR3 protein and keeps the most common genes and DNA. The V and J calls were not made by the authors but by TCRdb's processing. This sample holds 250,000 to 400,000 distinct CDR3 sequences; over 3.5% were observed only once. The top ten hold just under 25% of the sample.

The V end loses 5 bases and the J end loses 12 bases, and a stretch of 10 bases separates them. The CDR3 has 9 amino acids, counting the end cysteine and phenylalanine. Only the CDR3 region is kept as DNA, spanning 27 bases read in frame from base 1. The germline V gene gives CDR1 as SQVTM and CDR2 as ANQGSEA. This sample was taken from a study of T cells after yellow fever vaccination (dated by TCRdb to the late 2010s). Some background on the complete study: The SMART-Seq v4 Ultra Low Input RNA kit was used to prepare libraries from fractions with low cell numbers. Bulk TCR alpha and beta repertoires were sequenced longitudinally to track T-cell clones before and after primary and booster YFV17D yellow fever vaccination. Two healthy male donors, one aged 18 to 29 and one aged 30 to 39 years, made up the cohort. Blood was collected at multiple timepoints before and after primary and secondary immunization, and bulk PBMC replicates and cell subsets were isolated. Broad study findings and their caveats: Compared with the primary T-cell response, the secondary T-cell response was weaker but faster, peaking on day 5 rather than day 15. A small share of clonotypes was detected in both CD4 and CD8 compartments, with the overlap likely arising from convergent recombination. Most clones expanded after primary vaccination (about 95% of CD4 and roughly 91% of CD8) were re-detected after the booster, suggesting that broad memory maintenance occurred. Computational filtering was required because FACS-sorted repertoires could contain abundant contaminating clonotypes from the bulk population. Because the study included only a couple of donors, the extent to which the findings can be generalized is limited.

The treatment or condition label, read with the paper, signifies: live attenuated yellow fever vaccine strain. At each blood-draw timepoint, two biological replicates of bulk PBMCs were collected. A standard Ficoll-Paque protocol was used to isolate PBMCs from peripheral blood. TriZol was used to extract RNA from bulk PBMCs, from CD4 and CD8 fractions, and from dextramer-positive and dextramer-negative fractions. Here the sequenced sample was PBMCs, taken 5 days after the yellow fever booster vaccination. This clonotype was sampled from a young man who received the YFV17D yellow fever vaccine. The sequence joins TRBV29-1 to TRBJ1-2, with no D gene named confidently. CDR3 reads: CSVLERHTF. The nucleotides read TGCAGCGTTCTCGAAAGACACACCTTC.